The next 18 T cell receptor beta chains were all read from a single sample in a study of OX40 agonist ivuxolimab in advanced cancers. The data were produced by immunoSEQ multiplex PCR, yet TCRdb's version contains in-frame clones alone and is incomplete. This table has about 43,000 clones, about 86% appearing once. The material was CD4+ or CD8+ T cells sorted from blood, obtained in a trial of the OX40 agonist ivuxolimab. All receptors come from an adult with an advanced solid tumor such as melanoma, head and neck, liver or kidney cancer.

The chain is built from TRBV27 and TRBJ2-1, with 10 bases identical to TRBD2. Germline CDR1 and CDR2: MNHEY and SMNVEV (reference sequence). The V gene end was trimmed by 4 bases and the J gene end by 3 bases; junction bases not matched to a gene: 9. The CDR3 extends over 17 amino acids. The CDR3 loop reads CASSYRAGGGYYNEQFF. The CDR3 DNA is TGTGCCAGCAGTTATCGAGCGGGAGGGGGGTACTACAATGAGCAGTTCTTC.

The rearrangement uses TRBV9 and TRBJ2-1, with TRBD2 matching over 12 bases. There are 17 residues in the CDR3. Trimming removed 0 bases from V and 9 bases from J; junction bases left unmatched: 10. Germline loops: CDR1 SGDLS, CDR2 YYNGEE. Written as DNA, the CDR3 is TGTGCCAGCAGCGTAGTCTCCCTAGCGGGGGGGCAAGGTGAGCAGTTCTTC. Translating it yields CASSVVSLAGGQGEQFF.

The V gene is TRBV2, the J gene TRBJ2-7; D is possibly TRBD1 or TRBD2 (5 bases each). V was cut by 7 bases and J by 7 bases, with 17 bases left in between. Germline lookup yields CDR1 SNHLY and CDR2 FYNNEI. The CDR3 consists of 13 residues. The chain's CDR3 is CASTPQGGGEQYF. CDR3 bases: TGTGCCAGCACGCCACAAGGTGGGGGAGAGCAGTACTTC.

This rearrangement joins TRBV27 to TRBJ2-7, with 7 bases fitting TRBD1. V lost 5 bases to trimming and J lost 9 bases; unmatched junction nucleotides: 10. Germline V CDR1 and CDR2: MNHEY, SMNVEV (reference sequence). This CDR3 spans 13 amino acids. The DNA of the CDR3 is TGTGCCAGCAGTCGATATGGACAGGACTGGCAGTACTTC. Encoded protein: CASSRYGQDWQYF.

The J gene is TRBJ2-4, the V gene TRBV6-4, with a weak D call TRBD2 (6 bases). V dropped 6 bases and J dropped 9 bases, with 18 bases sitting between them. CDR1 is MRHNA and CDR2 is SNTAGT in the germline V gene. CDR3 length: 14 amino acids. In nucleotides, the CDR3 is TGTGCCAGCAGCCCCGAAGGCCCGGGAGCCATTCAGTACTTC. Translation gives CASSPEGPGAIQYF.

The chain carries TRBV6-1 and TRBJ2-7; perhaps TRBD2 as D (6 bases). The CDR3 length is 13 residues. V was shortened by 0 bases and J by 9 bases, with 12 bases between the two germline ends. Germline values: CDR1 MNHNS, CDR2 SASEGT. The CDR3 DNA reads as TGTGCCAGCAGTGAAGCGCTGGAGGGTCGGCAGTACTTC. This codes for CASSEALEGRQYF.

The chain combines TRBV5-4 with TRBJ1-4; 9 nucleotides match TRBD1. This CDR3 comprises 15 residues. The germline V gene has CDR1 SGHNT and CDR2 YYREEE (reference sequence). V gave up 2 bases and J gave up 8 bases; unmatched junction bases: 7. The DNA of the CDR3 is TGTGCCAGCAGCTTAGCGGGACAGGGTCAGGAAAAACTGTTTTTT. Its protein product is CASSLAGQGQEKLFF.

The chain is built from TRBV2 and TRBJ2-1; TRBD1 matches 8 bases. This CDR3 is 15 amino acids long. With 5 bases clipped from V and 4 bases from J, the junction kept 7 bases outside the gene matches. Germline CDR1 reads SNHLY; CDR2 reads FYNNEI. The CDR3 bases are TGTGCCAGCAGTCGAATCACAGGGGGGTACAATGAGCAGTTCTTC. This codes for CASSRITGGYNEQFF.

The count of this clone is one. The genes are TRBV11-2 and TRBJ2-3; 7 positions match TRBD1. Germline CDR1 and CDR2: SGHAT and FQNNGV. J lost 5 bases, V lost 1 base, and 6 bases had no gene match. The CDR3 extends over 15 amino acids. CDR3 residues: CASSLAGRGLDTQYF. DNA for the CDR3: TGTGCCAGCAGCTTAGCGGGCAGGGGGTTAGATACGCAGTATTTT.

In regard to this clone: Other DNA sequences from this sample encode an identical CDR3 as well. The chain carries TRBV6-5 and TRBJ1-3; D is unresolved. The CDR3 loop spans 16 amino acids. Trimming removed 0 bases from V and 0 bases from J, with 9 bases in between. Germline V CDR1 and CDR2: MNHEY, SVGAGI. The CDR3, as DNA: TGTGCCAGCAGTTACTCGAGCCGGAGCTCTGGAAACACCATATATTTT. As protein: CASSYSSRSSGNTIYF.

This sequence joins TRBV6-1 and TRBJ2-7; possible D gene TRBD2, 6 bases. Per the germline V gene, CDR1 is MNHNS and CDR2 is SASEGT. Trimming removed 8 bases from V and 2 bases from J, with 16 bases in between. The CDR3 loop spans 14 amino acids. CDR3 sequence: CASAPAGLAYEQYF. The CDR3 DNA follows: TGTGCCAGCGCCCCTGCGGGGCTCGCCTACGAGCAGTACTTC.

The count of this clone is one. J is TRBJ2-1 and V is TRBV15; TRBD2 matches at 9 bases. CDR1 and CDR2 from the germline V gene are LNHNV and YYDKDF (reference sequence). V was clipped by 5 bases and J by 4 bases; unmatched bases: 9. The CDR3 consists of 16 residues. The CDR3 bases are TGTGCCACCAGCGAATCAGCGGGAGGTGAATACAATGAGCAGTTCTTC. Protein: CATSESAGGEYNEQFF.

This chain connects TRBV19 to TRBJ2-2; TRBD2 matches 7 bases. The CDR3 consists of 15 residues. Germline lookup yields CDR1 LNHDA and CDR2 SQIVND (reference sequence). The ends lost 6 bases at V and 1 base at J; junction bases unmatched: 5. The CDR3 spells CASSFSGQNTGELFF. The CDR3 nucleotides are TGTGCCAGTAGCTTTAGCGGGCAGAACACCGGGGAGCTGTTTTTT.

In DNA, the CDR3 is TGTGCCAGCAGTGACAGCAGGAACCCCAATCAGCCCCAGCATTTT. It is translated as CASSDSRNPNQPQHF. This chain joins TRBV2 and TRBJ1-5; D is unresolved. The CDR3 runs 15 residues. The V gene lost 3 bases and the J gene lost 3 bases, with 12 bases spanning the gap. Germline V gene lookup returns CDR1 SNHLY and CDR2 FYNNEI.

The chain combines TRBV10-1 with TRBJ2-1; the D gene could be TRBD1 or TRBD2 (6 bases each). Germline-derived CDR1 and CDR2 are WNHNN and SYGVQD (reference sequence). V dropped 4 bases and J dropped 6 bases, with 16 bases sitting between them. The CDR3 covers 15 residues. CDR3 region: CASSGGAGAGNEQFF. The CDR3 DNA reads TGCGCCAGCAGTGGCGGGGCAGGGGCGGGCAATGAGCAGTTCTTC.

V gene TRBV5-5 combines with J gene TRBJ1-1, with D perhaps matching TRBD1 (6 bases). This CDR3 contains 15 residues. V shed 0 bases and J shed 1 base, with 10 bases lying between them. Germline V CDR1 and CDR2: SGHKS, YYEKEE (reference sequence). The CDR3 nucleotides are TGTGCCAGCAGCTTGGATGGACAGCCGAACACTGAAGCTTTCTTT. It is translated as CASSLDGQPNTEAFF.

This clone has a single count. The rearrangement links TRBV6-1 to TRBJ2-3; 11 bases are shared with TRBD2. The CDR3 extends over 20 amino acids. Germline CDR1 and CDR2: MNHNS and SASEGT. Losses at the gene ends were 2 bases for V and 6 bases for J; bases not matched to a gene: 19. CDR3 sequence reads: CASSERKLAGAQFPRDTQYF. The CDR3, as DNA: TGTGCCAGCAGTGAAAGGAAACTAGCGGGAGCCCAGTTCCCCAGGGATACGCAGTATTTT.

This chain uses TRBV5-1 with TRBJ1-4; D call uncertain. The V end lost 0 bases, the J end lost 6 bases, and 9 bases lay between the germline ends. Germline V gene sequence: CDR1 SGHRS, CDR2 YFSETQ. The CDR3 loop spans 14 amino acids. CDR3 bases: TGCGCCAGCAGCTTGGCCGGTATGGATGAAAAACTGTTTTTT. It translates to CASSLAGMDEKLFF.